The sequence of this TCR beta chain was determined in a study of T cell repertoires in cytomegalovirus infection. About the research overall: Matching HLA type and CMV infection were both indicated by public TCR beta signatures.

The CDR3 length is 15 residues. Germline assignment: CDR1 DFQATT and CDR2 SNEGSKA (reference sequence). J gave up 4 bases and V 3 bases, and 5 bases lay outside the gene matches. TCRdb itself ran the reads through MiXCR, one entry per CDR3 protein. Seen here are some 700,000 distinct CDR3 sequences, under 40% observed once, and the top ten hold under 3%. The sample comprised PBMCs. The clonotype was recovered from a human donor in good health (CMV status not recorded). Some clones in this sample may be carry-over from other donors' samples. V usage is TRBV20-1 and J usage is TRBJ2-2; 10 bases match TRBD2. CDR3 region: CSASSSGSITGELFF. The CDR3 DNA follows: TGCAGTGCTAGTTCTAGCGGGAGTATCACCGGGGAGCTGTTTTTT.